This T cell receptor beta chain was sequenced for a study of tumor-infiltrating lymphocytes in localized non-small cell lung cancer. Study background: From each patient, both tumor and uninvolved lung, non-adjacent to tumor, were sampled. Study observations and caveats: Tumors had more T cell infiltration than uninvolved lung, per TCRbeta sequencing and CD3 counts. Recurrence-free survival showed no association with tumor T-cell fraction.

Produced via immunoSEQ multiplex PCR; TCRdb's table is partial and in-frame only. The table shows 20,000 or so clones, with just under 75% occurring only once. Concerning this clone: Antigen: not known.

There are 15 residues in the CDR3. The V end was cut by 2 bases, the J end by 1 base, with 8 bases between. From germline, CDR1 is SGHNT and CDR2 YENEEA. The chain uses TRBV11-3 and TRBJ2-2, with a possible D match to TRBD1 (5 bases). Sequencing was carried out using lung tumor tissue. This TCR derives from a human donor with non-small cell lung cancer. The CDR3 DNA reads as TGTGCCAGCAGCTTAAGAGGACAGAACACCGGGGAGCTGTTTTTT. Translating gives CASSLRGQNTGELFF.